In its sample, the clone carrying this TCR beta chain was seen a few times. The target antigen is unknown. This sample was taken from a study of cytomegalovirus exposure and HLA in healthy donors. Study-wide results and caveats: Serostatus for CMV was the only available immune exposure information. Generally TCR sequences proved uncommon, though certain public TCRs appeared in numerous donors. A later analysis linked 15,000 to 20,000 TCR beta sequences to HLA alleles at 0.05 false discovery rate.

The PCR was carried out with 60 Vbeta primers and 13 Jbeta primers. TCRdb's table, derived via immunoSEQ multiplex PCR, lists solely in-frame clones and lacks some. The sample holds about 120,000 clones, 15% seen once. This CDR3 has 16 residues. Trimming pared 0 bases from V and 4 bases from J, leaving 18 bases between. CDR1 and CDR2 (germline): SQVTM, ANQGSEA. The rearrangement links TRBV29-1 to TRBJ1-2, with TRBD1 as a possible D gene (5 bases). This receptor was taken from a woman aged 18-30 years in good health and CMV-seronegative. The sample taken for sequencing was PBMCs. The CDR3 spells CSVEDRGGEYGYGYTF. The CDR3 coding sequence is TGCAGCGTTGAAGATCGAGGAGGGGAATATGGCTATGGCTACACCTTC.